The 3 T cell receptor beta chains in this list originate from one sample, sequenced in a study of early T cells in non-severe SARS-CoV-2 infection. A single record per CDR3 protein comes from TCRdb applying MiXCR to the 5' RACE reads. The sample contains about 22,000 distinct CDR3 sequences, less than 5.5% of which appear only once. The sample was whole blood. Every receptor here comes from an adult who was a healthcare worker with PCR-confirmed SARS-CoV-2 infection or an uninfected control (not recorded which).

This clonotype was seen a few times. The CDR3 sequence: CASSLVGVNYGYTF. The DNA of the CDR3 is TGTGCCAGCAGTTTAGTGGGAGTAAACTATGGCTACACCTTC. The V call is TRBV12-3 or TRBV12-4, the J call TRBJ1-2, with D uncertain. V shed 1 base and J shed 2 bases, with 8 bases lying between them. This CDR3 has 14 residues.

The chain combines TRBV12-3 or TRBV12-4 with TRBJ2-3; 9 bases line up with TRBD2. The CDR3 covers 17 residues. The junction had 10 bases not matched to a gene; V was cut back by 6 bases and J by 0 bases. CDR3 in amino acids: CASSPLRGGKSTDTQYF. As DNA, the CDR3 is TGTGCCAGCAGCCCCTTGCGGGGGGGCAAAAGCACAGATACGCAGTATTTT.

This clonotype showed up many times. The rearrangement uses TRBV6-6 and TRBJ2-5, with 9 bases identical to TRBD2. The germline CDR1 and CDR2 sequences are MNHNY and SVGAGI (reference sequence). The CDR3 totals 15 residues. The V and J ends lost 5 bases and 5 bases, in that order; junction bases with no gene match: 9. CDR3 in DNA: TGTGCCAGCAGTACGACTAGCGGCCTGAGTGAGACCCAGTACTTC. Translating it yields CASSTTSGLSETQYF.